This T cell receptor (beta chain) came from a study of cytomegalovirus exposure and HLA in healthy donors (dated by TCRdb to about 2017). For context, the study as a whole: According to an earlier analysis of around 600 of the donors, 150 million to 200 million T cells yielded over 100 million unique TCR beta sequences and about 300 Gb of sequence data. Approximately 300 gigabases of sequencing data and roughly 80 million unique TCR sequences made up an early release that covered about 640 HLA-typed donors. Among the approximately 400 genotyped donors, 81% belonged to the genetic ancestry cluster associated with self-reported Caucasian donors. The study aimed to test whether cataloging public T cell receptors could reveal signatures of past pathogen exposure. The study used immunosequencing to profile the T cell repertoires of under 700 subjects and linked those repertoires to cytomegalovirus serostatus. Besides the first cohort of hundreds of subjects, a separate validation cohort made up of 120 or so different subjects was used. To predict cytomegalovirus infection status, the study brought together high-throughput TCR immunosequencing, statistical association of individual TCRs with disease status, and machine learning. To study patterns of TCR occurrence, a later analysis re-analyzed previously published TCR beta repertoires from 666 donors and added high-resolution HLA genotyping. Rather than using new phenotypic data, the later analysis identified candidate immune exposures from TCR beta sequences and from how often those sequences occurred across donors. An earlier analysis of 500 to 750 of the donors applied high-throughput TCR beta sequencing to assess whether each TCR beta V gene segment acted as functional or pseudogenic. Alongside the repertoire data, information on donor age, sex, ethnicity and CMV serostatus was compiled. In a later genetic analysis, genome-wide SNP genotypes for about 55% of the roughly 670 donors were used, and that subset was treated as a discovery cohort. Every repertoire in the discovery cohort had been generated on one and the same sequencing platform. Class I and class II HLA loci were covered by the typing at four-digit resolution. Typing coverage differed by locus: A, B, C, DRB1 and DQB1 were typed in roughly 620-640 donors, DQA1 in 500 to 550, DPA1 in around 600, and DPB1 in just under 490. Several DR-DQ haplotypes were handled as single units for association and clustering because linkage in the cohort was strong. On average, 235,054 unique TCR beta nucleotide sequences were sequenced per donor among 398 genotyped donors of the cohort, with approximately 18% of those sequences being non-productive.

What the research found in general, with its limitations: For the cohort, immune exposure information was limited to CMV serostatus. The classifier was reported to diagnose cytomegalovirus status with high specificity and sensitivity in both the original cohort and the validation cohort. Linkage disequilibrium might explain the correlated functional status among segregating V segments, but an unknown experimental factor could not be excluded. In a later analysis, TCR association rates were found to vary across HLA loci, with the most associated TCRs seen for DRB1 alleles and the fewest for HLA-C alleles. Most CMV-associated TCR beta chains appeared to be HLA-restricted in a later analysis, and the HLA associations seemed to be driven largely by CMV exposure. In vitro tests confirmed that a few of the cytomegalovirus-associated TCR beta chains recognize cytomegalovirus antigens. The cohort was sequenced for TCR beta chains only, and without alpha or paired-chain data the features that could be detected were limited. A later analysis associated 15,000 to 20,000 TCR beta sequences with specific HLA alleles at a false discovery rate of 0.05. Most TCR sequences were observed very rarely across donors, whereas some public TCRs were present in many individuals. Strong co-occurrence of HLA alleles, especially DR and DQ, made assigning TCR associations to individual alleles difficult. An association between a missense DCLRE1C variant and V-gene and J-gene trimming of TCR beta chains was found in a later genetic analysis and replicated in an independent cohort. A cluster of highly shared sequence variants was judged likely to be a technical artifact of the sequencing pipeline. A further reported finding was that TCR beta sequences accurately predicted the HLA-A and HLA-B alleles for most subjects in the first cohort. Compared with the approximately 700-donor mean, donors in an Asian-associated ancestry cluster had fewer N-insertions in productive TCRs, according to a later genetic analysis. Some IMGT-functional V segments, including TRBV6-2 and TRBV6-3, could not be distinguished by the 87-base-pair reads and were therefore excluded. A later analysis found that HLA-associated TCR beta chains were more clonally expanded and had lower generation probabilities than equally common non-associated chains. Because HLA typing was missing for some donors at each locus, association tests included only the typed subset. The study listed 164 TCR beta chains as associated with cytomegalovirus. Around 16 rarely observed V segments, including chromosome 9 orphons, were excluded from the earlier analysis of several hundred of the donors because counts were too low. Presence/absence analyses assumed roughly uniform sequencing depth across donors, an assumption that may not hold. The authors suggested that the approach could potentially be extended to other disease states and immunological phenotypes. Broadly in line with IMGT annotations, most TCR beta V segments showed up in productive rearrangements about 90% or about 30% of the time in an earlier analysis of a few hundred of the donors. In a later analysis, several top co-occurrence clusters were reported to appear linked to parvovirus B19, influenza, CMV and Epstein-Barr virus.

The library was generated by the immunoSEQ multiplex PCR assay. The multiplex PCR relied on a mix of 60 forward primers for TCR Vbeta segments and 13 reverse primers for TCR Jbeta segments. A multiplex PCR assay on genomic DNA amplified the CDR3 region of rearranged TCR beta genes. The Illumina HiSeq System was used to sequence the amplified TCR beta libraries as 87-base-pair reads. As for how the authors treated the data: A later analysis tallied 75 million to 95 million unique TCR beta chains across the 666 repertoires, and around 12 million of those chains were shared by two or more donors. A nearest-neighbor algorithm error-corrected the raw reads and collapsed the reads into unique sequences, merging closely related sequences to remove PCR and sequencing errors. To assign V, D and J gene segments, CDR3 sequences were aligned to IMGT reference sequences. For a sequence to be retained, a match of at least six nucleotides was required to both a V gene segment and a J gene segment. A rearrangement counted as productive if the CDR3 had no stop codons and remained in frame with V and J, and every other rearrangement counted as non-productive. Following IMGT convention, CDR3 was defined as the stretch from the second conserved V-encoded cysteine to the conserved J-encoded phenylalanine. The earlier analysis of some 580 of the donors excluded any sequence lacking an unambiguous match to a single V gene segment. An earlier analysis of some 500 of the donors classified V segments as functional when productive rearrangements were above 56.7% and as segregating when the standard deviation between donors was above 5%. A statistical classification framework was developed to diagnose cytomegalovirus status using the catalog of TCR beta chain sequences. A later analysis assigned V and J genes by comparing TCR nucleotide sequences with IMGT/GENE-DB human TR gene sequences. The TCRdist pipeline was used in a later analysis to assign CDR3 sequences and most-parsimonious VDJ recombination scenarios. In a later analysis, every TCR beta chain was defined by the combination of its CDR3 amino acid sequence and its V-gene family, and reads without a unique V-gene family were dropped. A later analysis removed roughly 590 highly shared, low-generation-probability nucleotide sequences to deal with suspected cross-contamination and a sequencing artifact. A later analysis calculated a clonal expansion index for each public chain from normalized within-repertoire ranks of inferred template counts. In a later analysis, generation probabilities were computed with a VDJ recombination model fitted to out-of-frame rearrangements, and the resulting probabilities were checked against IGoR. Hypergeometric tests were used in a later analysis to score TCR-TCR, TCR-HLA and TCR-CMV co-occurrence, with a repertoire-size bias correction applied to the TCR pairs. In a later analysis, false discovery rates were estimated by permuting HLA or CMV assignments 20 times. In a later analysis, co-occurring TCRs were grouped using DBSCAN, and TCRdist sequence similarity was added for clustering within HLA-allele-positive subsets. Repertoires with fewer than 30,000 or more than 120,000 public chains, plus five repertoires with anomalous nucleotide sharing, were excluded from co-occurrence clustering. Held by TCRdb, this immuneACCESS table contains in-frame sequences only and omits some clones. Under half of the omission traces to an unresolved V gene where checked; the cause of the rest is unknown. That table gives V, J and clone size, and the DNA gave D and trimming. The sample data list 95,000 to 150,000 clones, and 65% to 80% of these were observed just once. Less than 15% of the sample comes from the top ten.

Measured from the cysteine to the phenylalanine, the CDR3 is 13 residues long. Just CDR3 DNA is preserved here, 39 bases in frame from base 1. The trim is 2 bases for V and 3 bases for J, with a gap of 8 bases between the germline ends. Based on the germline V gene, the CDR1 and CDR2 sequences are SGHRS and YFSETQ. In total, just over 650 healthy bone marrow donors made up the cohort. At the time of sampling, every cohort member was nominally healthy, though immune exposures that went unrecorded were likely present. The donor was CMV seropositive and was included in the group of 250 to 300 seropositive cohort members. Each donor provided a peripheral blood sample, and peripheral blood mononuclear cells were used for TCR beta sequencing. The Qiagen DNeasy Blood Extraction Kit was used to extract genomic DNA from the blood cell samples. This clone appeared a single time. It lacks a known antigen. No much larger clone is present one base from it, and per-base qualities are unavailable.

The TCR sequence derives from a woman aged 55 to 70 in good health and CMV-seropositive. Material for sequencing was PBMCs. This chain joins TRBV5-1 to TRBJ2-5; tentative D gene TRBD1, with 6 bases matching. The nucleotide sequence reads as follows: TGCGCCAGCAGCTTACAGGGAGAAGAGACCCAGTACTTC. It translates as CASSLQGEETQYF.